The T cell receptor (beta chain) under discussion was sequenced for a study of identical twins. CDR1 and CDR2 (germline): SNHLY, FYNNEI. The CDR3 length is 13 residues. V lost 6 bases, J lost 2 bases, and 10 bases lay in between. This clonotype occurred a few times. MiXCR, run by TCRdb on the 5' RACE reads, gives a single entry per CDR3 protein. The repertoire holds approximately 1.8 million distinct CDR3 sequences, with around 29% as singletons. This chain links TRBV2 with TRBJ1-1; the D is unclear. The TCR originated in a newborn girl in good health. Sequenced sample: cord blood. CDR3 amino acids: CASRWWENTEAFF. CDR3 bases: TGTGCCAGCAGGTGGTGGGAAAACACTGAAGCTTTCTTT.